This T cell receptor (beta chain) was recovered during a study of blood T cell repertoires in COVID-19. Background on the study: The United States, Italy and Spain were the sources of the acute and convalescent COVID-19 samples. The analysed material was cDNA or gDNA that came from T cells, B-cell-depleted T cells, or PBMCs.

Per the germline V gene, CDR1 is SGHTA and CDR2 is FQGNSA. The CDR3 has 16 residues. V lost 0 bases to trimming and J lost 4 bases; unmatched junction nucleotides: 4. Original processing methods: How many nucleated cells were present was estimated from reference gene primer amplification. The assay was immunoSEQ multiplex PCR, and TCRdb's table has in-frame clones only and misses some. V and J calls and clone size are those listed in that table; D and trimming were worked out from the DNA. The table includes about 120,000 clones, 83% detected once. This clonotype was obtained from a man older than 75 with active or convalescent COVID-19. The chain uses TRBV7-2 and TRBJ2-1; 9 bases line up with TRBD2. The sample consisted of peripheral blood. CDR3 sequence: CASSLAFSGGYNEQFF. The CDR3 coding sequence is TGTGCCAGCAGCTTAGCTTTTAGCGGGGGATACAATGAGCAGTTCTTC.